The clone carrying this T cell receptor beta chain occurred a few times. Its target is not known. Looked up from germline, CDR1 is MNHNY and CDR2 is SVGAGI (reference sequence). Trimming shortened V by 11 bases and J by 2 bases, and 20 bases separated the two germline ends. The CDR3 extends over 15 amino acids. Presence of unique molecular identifiers characterized the TCR beta cDNA libraries. Each CDR3 protein gets one entry after TCRdb re-called the PCR reads with MiXCR. The sample has some 800,000 distinct CDR3 sequences; around 42% are singletons. This sample was included in a study of post-analysis software for immune sequencing data. Study in general: Disease trajectories encompassed relapsing-remitting, secondary progressive and progressive-relapsing multiple sclerosis. Whole-study results and caveats: Comparison of patients with controls showed roughly five TRBV segments more frequent in patients, TRBV5-6, TRBV5-1 and TRBV20-1 among them. Strong co-clustering by F measure was seen for same-batch samples. Multiple sclerosis patients had significantly lower normalized Chao1 diversity than controls.

The specimen sequenced was blood. V usage is TRBV6-6 and J usage is TRBJ2-3; D assignment may be TRBD1 or TRBD2 (6 bases each). This receptor was taken from a girl aged 5 to 17 with multiple sclerosis. The CDR3, as DNA: TGTGCCGCGGGACGAGAGACAGGCGCCACAGATACGCAGTATTTT. The encoded protein is CAAGRETGATDTQYF.